This T cell receptor (beta chain) derives from a study of blood T cell repertoires in COVID-19 (TCRdb year 2020). Background on the whole study: Samples from collaborators originated in the United States, Italy and Spain and spanned both the acute and convalescent phases of COVID-19. The prospective study material was composed of cDNA or gDNA derived from T cells, B-cell-depleted T cells, or PBMCs. Deeply sampled blood TCRbeta repertoires from subjects exposed to, actively infected with, or recovered from COVID-19 were included in the dataset. The repertoires were released in a freely available public database meant as a resource for research on the immune response to SARS-CoV-2. The samples were drawn from two sources: the first 160 participants of the ongoing ImmuneRACE study, and 1,200 or so subjects contributed by 6 global collaborators. Sample metadata almost always included a de-identified subject ID, COVID-19 status, age in years and sex. Where available, HLA class I and class II types were taken from metadata supplied by the sample provider and were not determined by assay-based typing.

Here is what the overall study found, with its caveats: The quantity of clinical and demographic metadata differed by source and by participant and was supplied without curation.

In regard to this clone: There is no known antigen for this receptor. No much larger clone exists at a distance of one base, and base qualities are not known.

One collaborating source in Seattle enrolled patients while the patients were actively infected and followed the patients over time throughout the course of disease. The collaborating institutions used their own protocols to collect whole blood in K2EDTA tubes. For TCRbeta analysis, collaborator samples were shipped as frozen whole blood, as isolated PBMCs, or as DNA extracted from either sample type. TCRbeta CDR3 regions were amplified from genomic DNA using the immunoSEQ Assay, a bias-controlled multiplex PCR. Per the source publication's procedure: Within the assay, amplification of reference gene primers was used to estimate how many nucleated cells each sample contained. To quantify the absolute abundance of each unique TCRbeta CDR3 rearrangement, sequence reads were collapsed and filtered. For each sample, productive Simpson clonality was calculated as the square root of Simpson's diversity index across productive rearrangements. Sourced from immuneACCESS, this table was stored by TCRdb with only in-frame sequences that have V and J called. A share of the clones is absent; for the studies checked, an unresolved V gene accounts for under half, and the remainder has no known explanation. V, J and clone size are taken as reported in that table, and D and trimming were inferred from the DNA itself. The sample table holds about 150,000 clones, of which 70% to 85% were seen once. The ten largest clones add up to 0.63% of the sample.

Deletion took 6 bases off V and 1 base off J, with a span of 13 bases between the germline ends. The CDR3, cysteine through phenylalanine, is 15 amino acids long. Of the read, only the CDR3 DNA is kept; its 45 bases are in frame from base 1. For CDR1 and CDR2, the germline V gene lists MDHEN and SYDVKM. The TCR originated in a man in his 60s with COVID-19, enrolled during active disease. Sequencing input: peripheral blood. The sequence joins TRBV28 to TRBJ1-5; 5 matching bases give a weak D call of TRBD1. The CDR3 in this case is CASSPGDRSNQPQHF. The DNA reads TGTGCCAGCAGCCCGGGGGATCGGAGCAATCAGCCCCAGCATTTT.